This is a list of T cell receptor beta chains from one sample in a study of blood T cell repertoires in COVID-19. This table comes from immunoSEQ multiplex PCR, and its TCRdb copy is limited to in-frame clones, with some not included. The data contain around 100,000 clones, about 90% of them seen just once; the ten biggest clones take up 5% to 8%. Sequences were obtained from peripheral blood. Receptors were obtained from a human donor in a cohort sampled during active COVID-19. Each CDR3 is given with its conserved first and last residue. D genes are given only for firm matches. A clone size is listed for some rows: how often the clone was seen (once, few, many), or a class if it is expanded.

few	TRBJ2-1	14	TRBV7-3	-	TGTGCCAGCAGCTTAGCGGCCTCCTACAATGAGCAGTTCTTC	CASSLAASYNEQFF
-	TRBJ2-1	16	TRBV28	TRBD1	TGTGCCAGCAGTACGGACAGGGAGAGCTCCTACAATGAGCAGTTCTTC	CASSTDRESSYNEQFF
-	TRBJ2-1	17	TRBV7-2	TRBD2	TGTGCCAGCAGCTTCGTTTGGAGCGGGACTCGGTCCTATGAGCAGTTCTTC	CASSFVWSGTRSYEQFF
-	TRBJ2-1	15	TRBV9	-	TGTGCCAGCAGCGTAGCCAGATCCGGGGTTGGTGAGCAGTTCTTC	CASSVARSGVGEQFF
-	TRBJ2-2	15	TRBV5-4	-	TGTGCCAGCAGCTCCGTAGCGGTTAACACCGGGGAGCTGTTTTTT	CASSSVAVNTGELFF
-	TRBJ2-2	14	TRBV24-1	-	TGTGCCACCAGGAACAGACAGGACACCGGGGAGCTGTTTTTT	CATRNRQDTGELFF
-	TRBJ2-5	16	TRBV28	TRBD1	TGTGCCAGCAGCTCTTTTGGGACAGACCTTCAAGAGACCCAGTACTTC	CASSSFGTDLQETQYF
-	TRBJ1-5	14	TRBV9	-	TGTGCCAGCAGCGAGGGTAATCCGGGGCAGCCCCAGCATTTT	CASSEGNPGQPQHF
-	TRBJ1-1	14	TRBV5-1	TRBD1	TGCGCCAGCACCCACAGGGGCCTGAACACTGAAGCTTTCTTT	CASTHRGLNTEAFF
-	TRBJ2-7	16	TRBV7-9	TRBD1	TGTGCCAGCAGCCCATCAGGGGGCGTATTCGCCTACGAGCAGTACTTC	CASSPSGGVFAYEQYF
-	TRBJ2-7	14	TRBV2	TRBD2	TGTGCCAGCAGTGATCTGCGGGAGGAAGACGAGCAGTACTTC	CASSDLREEDEQYF
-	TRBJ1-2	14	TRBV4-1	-	TGCGCCAGCAGCCAAGATACAGGGATGTATGGCTACACCTTC	CASSQDTGMYGYTF
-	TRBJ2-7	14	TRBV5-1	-	TGCGCCAGCAGCCCCTCAGGGAACTCCTACGAGCAGTACTTC	CASSPSGNSYEQYF
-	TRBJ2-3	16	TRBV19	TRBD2	TGTGCCAGTAGTATACGGACTAGCGGGAGGGCAGATACGCAGTATTTT	CASSIRTSGRADTQYF
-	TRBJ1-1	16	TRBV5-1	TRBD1	TGCGCCAGCAGCTTCTACACAGGGGGCCGGAACACTGAAGCTTTCTTT	CASSFYTGGRNTEAFF
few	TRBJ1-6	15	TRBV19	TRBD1	TGTGCCAGTAGTACCCGACAGGGAAATAATTCACCCCTCCACTTT	CASSTRQGNNSPLHF